The entry below describes one T cell receptor (beta chain). Its specificity is unknown. One end of the junction does not line up with germline, which may come from a read error. Genomic DNA provided the template from which TCR beta VDJ and CDR3 profiles were obtained. MiXCR was run by TCRdb on the reads, yielding one entry per CDR3 protein. The sample contains 100,000 to 150,000 distinct CDR3 sequences, almost 40% of which appear only once. The data were taken from a study of CD8+CD57+ T cells in acquired aplastic anemia. Study information: Sorted CD4+ and CD8+ cells yielded DNA averaging approximately 3 ug. Overall study results and limits: Between the patient and control groups, CD8+ Simpson's diversity did not differ significantly.

CD8+CD57+ cell expansion, shown by flow cytometry, had occurred in the patients selected for sequencing. Patients were therapy-naive when their blood was sampled. Germline V lookup: CDR1 SQVTM, CDR2 ANQGSEA. This CDR3 region has 13 residues. The sample taken for sequencing was sorted CD4+, CD8+, or CD8+CD57+ T cells (not recorded which) from PBMCs. This receptor was obtained from a human donor with aplastic anemia. The genes are TRBV29-1 and TRBJ2-3; TRBD2 is a possible D gene (5 bases). CDR3 nucleotide sequence: TGTAGCGTTGAATTCCCCCGGGCAGATACGCAGTATTTT. Translated: CSVEFPRADTQYF.